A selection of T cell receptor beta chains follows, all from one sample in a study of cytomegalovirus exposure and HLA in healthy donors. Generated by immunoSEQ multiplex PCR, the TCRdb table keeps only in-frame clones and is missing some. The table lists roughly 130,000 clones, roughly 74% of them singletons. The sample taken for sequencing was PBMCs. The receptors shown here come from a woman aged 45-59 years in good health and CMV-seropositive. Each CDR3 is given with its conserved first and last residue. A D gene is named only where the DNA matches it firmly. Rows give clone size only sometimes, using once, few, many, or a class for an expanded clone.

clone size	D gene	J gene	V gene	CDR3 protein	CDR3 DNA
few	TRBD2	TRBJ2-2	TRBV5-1	CASCYLTSGKYTGELFF	TGCGCCAGCTGCTACCTAACTAGCGGGAAATACACCGGGGAGCTGTTTTTT
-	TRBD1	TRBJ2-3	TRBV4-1	CASSQGLGAGGADTQYF	TGCGCCAGCAGCCAAGGATTGGGAGCAGGGGGCGCAGATACGCAGTATTTT
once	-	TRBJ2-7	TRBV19	CASRQRDSNEQYF	TGTGCCAGTCGCCAGAGGGACTCCAACGAGCAGTACTTC
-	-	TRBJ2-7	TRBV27	CASSLKAGQSSYEQYF	TGTGCCAGCAGTTTAAAGGCTGGACAGTCATCCTACGAGCAGTACTTC
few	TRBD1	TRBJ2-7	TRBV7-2	CASSLERTGIYEQYF	TGTGCCAGCAGCCTTGAGCGGACAGGGATCTACGAGCAGTACTTC
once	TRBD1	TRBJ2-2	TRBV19	CATGKGARTGELFF	TGTGCTACAGGGAAGGGGGCGAGGACCGGGGAGCTGTTTTTT
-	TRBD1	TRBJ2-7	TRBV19	CASSKPGQGAYEQYF	TGTGCCAGTAGTAAACCGGGACAGGGGGCCTACGAGCAGTACTTC
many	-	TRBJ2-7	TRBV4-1	CASSQGGSFGEQYF	TGCGCCAGCAGCCAAGGTGGTAGTTTCGGCGAGCAGTACTTC
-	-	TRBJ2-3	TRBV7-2	CASSGDSDTQYF	TGTGCCAGCAGCGGGGACTCAGATACGCAGTATTTT
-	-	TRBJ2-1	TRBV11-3	CASSLDSAENPPLDEQFF	TGTGCCAGCAGCTTAGATTCAGCGGAAAACCCCCCTCTCGATGAGCAGTTCTTC
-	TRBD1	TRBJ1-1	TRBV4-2	CASSQGTGQTNTEAFF	TGTGCCAGCAGCCAGGGAACGGGACAGACGAACACTGAAGCTTTCTTT
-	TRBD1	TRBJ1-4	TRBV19	CASSLGQTATNEKLFF	TGTGCCAGTAGCTTGGGACAGACTGCAACTAATGAAAAACTGTTTTTT
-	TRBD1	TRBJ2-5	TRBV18	CASSPGGQGWETQYF	TGTGCCAGCTCACCCGGGGGACAGGGATGGGAGACCCAGTACTTC
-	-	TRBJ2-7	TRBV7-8	CASSFAPGPYEQYF	TGTGCCAGCAGCTTCGCCCCTGGGCCCTACGAGCAGTACTTC
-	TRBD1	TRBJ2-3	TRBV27	CASTSQGNTDTQYF	TGTGCCAGCACCTCACAGGGGAACACAGATACGCAGTATTTT
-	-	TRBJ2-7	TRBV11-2	CASSPGQGREQYF	TGTGCCAGCAGCCCCGGGCAGGGGCGAGAGCAGTACTTC
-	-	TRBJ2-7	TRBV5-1	CASRKTASSYEQYF	TGCGCCAGCAGGAAGACAGCCAGCTCCTACGAGCAGTACTTC
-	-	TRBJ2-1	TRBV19	CASSIGGVSYNEQFF	TGTGCCAGTAGTATAGGGGGGGTGTCCTACAATGAGCAGTTCTTC
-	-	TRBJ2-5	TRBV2	CASSVGGTAQETQYF	TGTGCCAGCAGCGTCGGCGGGACAGCCCAAGAGACCCAGTACTTC
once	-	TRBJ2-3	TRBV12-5	CASGFGGNFPDTQYF	TGTGCTAGTGGTTTTGGGGGGAATTTCCCAGATACGCAGTATTTT
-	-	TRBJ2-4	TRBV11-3	CASSPGGAGNIQYF	TGTGCCAGCAGTCCTGGGGGGGCCGGAAACATTCAGTACTTC
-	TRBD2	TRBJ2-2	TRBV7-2	CASSLALTSVGELFF	TGTGCCAGCAGCTTAGCGCTAACTAGCGTCGGGGAGCTGTTTTTT
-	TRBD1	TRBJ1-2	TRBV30	CAWIPDRGYGYTF	TGTGCCTGGATTCCAGACAGGGGCTATGGCTACACCTTC
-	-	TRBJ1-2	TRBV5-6	CASAPAGSGPLHGYTF	TGTGCCAGCGCACCAGCGGGTTCGGGACCTTTACATGGCTACACCTTC
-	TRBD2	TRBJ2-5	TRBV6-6	CASSYLRGGPETQYF	TGTGCCAGCAGTTACTTGCGGGGGGGCCCGGAGACCCAGTACTTC
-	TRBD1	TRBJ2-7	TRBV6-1	CASKGRGSYEQYF	TGTGCCAGCAAGGGCAGGGGGAGCTACGAGCAGTACTTC